A selection of T cell receptor beta chains follows, all from one sample in a study of cytomegalovirus exposure and HLA in healthy donors. TCRdb's copy holds only in-frame clones and misses some; the assay was immunoSEQ multiplex PCR. The sample records approximately 110,000 clones, roughly 78% being singletons. The sample comprised PBMCs. These receptors were collected from a woman between 40 and 50 years old in good health and CMV-seronegative. CDR3s include the opening cysteine and the closing phenylalanine or tryptophan. A D gene is named only where the DNA matches it firmly. Expanded clones get a size class; other rows say once, few or many, or leave the size out.

j_call clone_size d_call v_call cdr3_aa cdr3_nt
TRBJ1-1 NA NA TRBV9 CAGSAPTRGLNTEAFF TGTGCCGGCAGCGCCCCCACAAGAGGTTTGAACACTGAAGCTTTCTTT
TRBJ2-1 once TRBD2 TRBV7-9 CASSWSGLANEQFF TGTGCCAGCAGCTGGTCGGGACTAGCTAATGAGCAGTTCTTC
TRBJ1-2 NA NA TRBV4-3 CASSLLTDSLTPYGYTF TGCGCCAGCAGCCTCCTTACGGACAGCCTGACTCCTTATGGCTACACCTTC
TRBJ1-4 once NA TRBV29-1 CSVEFGRSLFF TGCAGCGTTGAGTTTGGCCGATCACTGTTTTTT
TRBJ2-7 few NA TRBV7-7 CASSLAQSYEQYF TGTGCCAGCAGCTTAGCGCAGTCCTACGAGCAGTACTTC
TRBJ1-2 NA NA TRBV28 CASSSGGTDDYGYTF TGTGCCAGCAGTTCTGGGGGCACAGACGACTATGGCTACACCTTC
TRBJ1-3 few TRBD1 TRBV18 CASSPPGQGTGNTIYF TGTGCCAGCTCACCTCCGGGACAGGGTACCGGAAACACCATATATTTT
TRBJ1-2 NA NA TRBV10-3 CAISFGSFGYGYTF TGTGCCATCAGTTTTGGGAGCTTCGGCTATGGCTACACCTTC
TRBJ1-4 NA NA TRBV19 CASSSGVVTNEKLFF TGTGCCAGTTCCTCCGGGGTCGTGACTAATGAAAAACTGTTTTTT
TRBJ2-1 NA TRBD2 TRBV10-3 CAMGTSGGEQFF TGTGCCATGGGGACTAGCGGAGGTGAGCAGTTCTTC
TRBJ2-2 NA TRBD2 TRBV5-1 CASSLARGGAGELFF TGCGCCAGCAGCTTGGCCCGGGGGGGGGCCGGGGAGCTGTTTTTT
TRBJ2-2 NA NA TRBV4-3 CASSWGVNTGELFF TGCGCCTCATCGTGGGGGGTGAACACCGGGGAGCTGTTTTTT
TRBJ2-7 NA NA TRBV5-6 CASSLQGYEQYF TGTGCCAGCAGCTTGCAGGGTTACGAGCAGTACTTC
TRBJ2-3 NA NA TRBV5-1 CASSWGAGVTDTQYF TGCGCCAGCAGCTGGGGCGCAGGGGTCACAGATACGCAGTATTTT
TRBJ2-7 NA NA TRBV11-2 CASSLVMSSYEQYF TGTGCCAGCAGCTTAGTCATGAGCTCCTACGAGCAGTACTTC
TRBJ2-7 NA NA TRBV15 CATSREQGPYEQYF TGTGCCACCAGCAGAGAGCAGGGGCCATACGAGCAGTACTTC
TRBJ1-3 NA TRBD1 TRBV7-2 CASSSGTGGYLGSGNTIYF TGTGCCAGCAGCTCCGGGACAGGGGGCTATCTCGGATCTGGAAACACCATATATTTT
TRBJ2-7 few NA TRBV29-1 CSVEEGGAFYEQYF TGCAGCGTTGAAGAGGGGGGGGCCTTTTACGAGCAGTACTTC
TRBJ1-2 NA NA TRBV11-2 CASSIGTPISTHGYTF TGTGCCAGCAGCATCGGGACACCAATCAGTACGCATGGCTACACCTTC
TRBJ1-1 few NA TRBV6-1 CASSDNRDTEAFF TGTGCCAGCAGTGACAACAGGGACACTGAAGCTTTCTTT
TRBJ2-1 NA TRBD1 TRBV19 CASSRLTGSLTNNEQFF TGTGCCAGTAGTCGTTTGACAGGGTCACTTACGAACAATGAGCAGTTCTTC
TRBJ1-4 NA TRBD1 TRBV6-1 CASTSGTGDEKLFF TGTGCCAGCACGTCAGGGACAGGTGATGAAAAACTGTTTTTT
TRBJ2-7 NA NA TRBV27 CASSPQGGPYEQYF TGTGCCAGCAGCCCTCAGGGGGGTCCCTACGAGCAGTACTTC
TRBJ1-3 NA NA TRBV30 CAWSVASGGRRGNTIYF TGTGCCTGGAGTGTAGCGTCGGGGGGGCGCAGAGGAAACACCATATATTTT
TRBJ2-1 NA NA TRBV11-3 CASSSPTTNEQFF TGTGCCAGCAGCTCCCCGACTACAAATGAGCAGTTCTTC
TRBJ2-7 once TRBD1 TRBV30 CAWRTYTGQGPFYEQYF TGTGCCTGGAGAACTTACACGGGACAGGGCCCATTCTACGAGCAGTACTTC